The present TCR beta chain was sequenced within a study of blood T cell repertoires in COVID-19. For the study at large: Some COVID-19 samples were acute and others convalescent; all came from the United States, Italy and Spain. In each case, the material was cDNA or gDNA derived from T cells, B-cell-depleted T cells, or PBMCs.

Original data processing: Amplification of reference gene primers was used by the study to estimate nucleated cell counts. Profiling relied on immunoSEQ multiplex PCR, and the TCRdb table lists in-frame clones only, not all of them. The V and J calls and clone size were taken over from that table, and D and trimming were inferred from the DNA. The sample carries around 250,000 clones, just under 85% recorded once. Germline lookup yields CDR1 SGHNT and CDR2 YENEEA. The J segment lost 7 bases and the V segment lost 5 bases, leaving 5 bases of the junction unmatched. The length of the CDR3 is 13 residues.

The V call is TRBV11-3, the J call TRBJ2-1; TRBD1 agrees at 7 bases. Sequenced: peripheral blood. The TCR sequence derives from an elderly woman with acute or convalescent COVID-19. CDR3 residues: CASSDRETNEQFF. CDR3 DNA: TGTGCCAGCAGCGACAGGGAGACTAATGAGCAGTTCTTC.